This T cell receptor (beta chain) was captured in a study of siplizumab effects on memory and regulatory T cells. Study as a whole: Researchers set up mixed lymphocyte reactions in pairs, giving siplizumab at about 0.9 ug/mL or leaving out drug.

Germline CDR1 MDHEN, CDR2 SYDVKM. V was cut by 6 bases and J by 1 base, with 9 bases left in between. CDR3 length: 13 residues. Comment on this clone: Its antigen is currently unknown.

Study-wide findings and caveats: It was never confirmed that proliferating Tregs from siplizumab cultures were suppressive. Just a small share of alloreactive clones was traced back to unstimulated subsets.

The cells of the mixed lymphocyte reaction underwent an approximately six-day coculture at 37°C. Using immunoSEQ multiplex PCR, the repertoire was profiled, and TCRdb retains in-frame clones only, with some absent. The sample includes 3,000 to 4,000 clones, around 53% seen only once; the top ten take roughly 5%. This receptor was obtained from a human donor in good health; the cells came from an allogeneic mixed lymphocyte reaction. The chain uses TRBV28 and TRBJ1-2; TRBD1 is a possible D gene (5 bases). Material: CFSE-low (dividing) CD4+ T cells sorted from an allogeneic mixed lymphocyte reaction. The CDR3 sequence: CASRPGGNYGYTF. CDR3 DNA: TGTGCCAGCAGGCCGGGGGGTAACTATGGCTACACCTTC.